This T cell receptor beta chain was observed in a study of blood T cells in healthy people across ages. The CDR3 has 12 residues. Per the germline V gene, CDR1 is SGHTA and CDR2 is FQGTGA. Researchers isolated at least 7 million PBMCs per sample. This clonotype was seen ten or more times. Combining a sample-barcoded 5' primer with a J-beta primer mix, a second PCR ran for about 7 to 11 cycles. One entry per CDR3 protein, called by TCRdb with MiXCR from the 5' RACE reads. The sample yields 800,000 to 1,300,000 distinct CDR3 sequences, approximately 25% seen once. These data also featured in a second study, about T cells of mothers and their children.

Sequences were obtained from blood. The rearrangement links TRBV7-3 to TRBJ2-5; possible D gene TRBD1, 5 bases. The tail of the sequence fits TRBJ2-7 better, so the J call may be wrong. The TCR originated in a girl under 10 years old in good health. The CDR3 loop reads CASSLRGNEQYF. As DNA, the CDR3 is TGTGCCAGCAGCTTAAGGGGCAACGAGCAGTACTTC.